The next 9 T cell receptor beta chains were all read from a single sample in a study of cytomegalovirus exposure and HLA in healthy donors. With 60 Vbeta and 13 Jbeta primers, the PCR was carried out. Libraries were prepared by immunoSEQ multiplex PCR; TCRdb keeps only in-frame clonotypes and omits some of them. The sample contains 90,000 or so clones, 65% to 75% of which appear only once. Sequences were obtained from PBMCs. The receptors were gathered from a man between 60 and 75 years old in good health and CMV-seronegative.

The CDR3 reads CASSRVGQGAPGNTIYF. Written as DNA, the CDR3 is TGTGCCAGCAGCCGTGTTGGTCAGGGGGCCCCTGGAAACACCATATATTTT. V is TRBV7-6 and J is TRBJ1-3; 8 nucleotides line up with TRBD1. V was pared by 5 bases and J by 2 bases, with 11 bases of the junction left unmatched. The CDR3 covers 17 residues. Per germline, CDR1 SGHVS and CDR2 FNYEAQ.

This chain links TRBV7-2 with TRBJ2-7; 7 positions match TRBD1. This CDR3 has 14 residues. Trimming took 1 base from V and 2 from J; bases not matched to a gene: 2. CDR1 and CDR2 (germline): SGHTA, FQGNSA. CDR3 DNA sequence: TGTGCCAGCAGCTTAGACAGGGGTACCTACGAGCAGTACTTC. Translation: CASSLDRGTYEQYF.

The chain links TRBV2 to TRBJ2-1; a weak D match, TRBD1 (6 bases). The CDR3 has 13 amino acids. V shed 9 bases and J shed 7 bases, with 16 bases lying between them. Germline V gives CDR1 SNHLY, CDR2 FYNNEI. The CDR3 sequence is CASGGQIENEQFF. CDR3 nucleotides: TGTGCCAGTGGAGGACAGATAGAAAATGAGCAGTTCTTC.

The rearrangement uses TRBV19 and TRBJ2-2, with a possible D match to TRBD1 (5 bases). Germline-derived CDR1 and CDR2 are LNHDA and SQIVND (reference sequence). The length of the CDR3 is 15 residues. V was shortened by 3 bases and J by 6 bases, with 14 bases between the two germline ends. CDR3 bases: TGTGCCAGTAGTATCGCCAGGGCAAATCCCGGGGAGCTGTTTTTT. This sequence encodes CASSIARANPGELFF.

This clone has just a few counts. This rearrangement joins TRBV6-5 to TRBJ2-7; 12 bases match TRBD2. The CDR3 runs 15 residues. Trimming cost V 7 bases and J 3 bases; bases outside gene matches: 7. The V gene's germline CDR1 is MNHEY and CDR2 SVGAGI. The CDR3 DNA reads TGTGCCAGCACCAAACTAGCGGGGGGCCTCTACGAGCAGTACTTC. This translates into CASTKLAGGLYEQYF.

This clone was observed a handful of times. The chain combines TRBV5-1 with TRBJ2-3; 10 nucleotides align to TRBD1. The CDR3 runs to 13 residues. Germline trimming cut 8 bases from V and 3 bases from J; bases unmatched to any gene: 3. CDR1 is SGHRS and CDR2 is YFSETQ in the germline V gene. The CDR3 DNA reads TGCGCCAGTCGGGGACAGGGGACAGATACGCAGTATTTT. Amino acids: CASRGQGTDTQYF.

The rearrangement joins TRBV7-3 to TRBJ1-4; D is unresolved. Trimming took 4 bases from V and 1 from J, leaving 19 bases between them. CDR1 and CDR2 (germline): SGHTA, FQGTGA. The CDR3 loop spans 18 amino acids. The CDR3 bases are TGTGCCAGCAGCTATCAGAACTACATCGTTATAACTAATGAAAAACTGTTTTTT. This codes for CASSYQNYIVITNEKLFF.

This clone has a handful of counts. This chain connects TRBV6-1 to TRBJ1-5, with TRBD1 matching 8 bases. The V and J ends lost 5 bases and 5 bases, in that order; junction bases with no gene match: 5. Germline V gene data show CDR1 as MNHNS and CDR2 as SASEGT. The CDR3 extends over 14 amino acids. CDR3 amino acids: CASSNGQGHQPQHF. The DNA of the CDR3 is TGTGCCAGCAGTAACGGACAGGGACATCAGCCCCAGCATTTT.

The chain employs TRBV9 and TRBJ2-3; 10 nucleotides align to TRBD2. This CDR3 is built from 16 residues. In germline, CDR1 is SGDLS, CDR2 YYNGEE. V lost 1 base and J lost 5; bases outside the gene matches: 7. The CDR3: CASSVTSGGALDTQYF. Written as DNA, the CDR3 is TGTGCCAGCAGCGTAACCAGCGGGGGGGCCCTAGATACGCAGTATTTT.